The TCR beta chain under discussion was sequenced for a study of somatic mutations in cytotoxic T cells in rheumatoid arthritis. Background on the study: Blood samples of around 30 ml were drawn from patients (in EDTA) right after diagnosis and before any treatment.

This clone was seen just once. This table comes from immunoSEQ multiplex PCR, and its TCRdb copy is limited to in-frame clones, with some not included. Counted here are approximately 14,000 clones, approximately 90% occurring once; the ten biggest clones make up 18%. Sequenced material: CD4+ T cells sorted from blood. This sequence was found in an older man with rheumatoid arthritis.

This CDR3 is CAWSVSQGLEAFF. CDR3 nucleotides: TGTGCCTGGAGTGTGTCACAGGGCCTAGAAGCTTTCTTT. The V call is TRBV30, the J call TRBJ1-1, with D perhaps TRBD1 (6 bases). Germline V gene data show CDR1 as GTSNPN and CDR2 as SVGIG (reference sequence). The CDR3 spans 13 residues. V was pared by 0 bases and J by 8 bases, with 13 bases between.